This section outlines one T cell receptor beta chain sequence together with its context. The antigen is unknown. Clones were read by immunoSEQ multiplex PCR, and TCRdb kept only the in-frame ones, dropping some. The sample records some 140,000 clones, approximately 89% being singletons. Germline V gene sequence: CDR1 SGHTA, CDR2 FQGTGA. Trimming shortened V by 3 bases and J by 10 bases, and 10 bases separated the two germline ends. This CDR3 contains 13 residues. This sample was included in a study of T cell responses to AZD1222 COVID-19 vaccine. Study findings and constraints: CD4 TCRs covered the whole spike, strongest at regions 160-218 and 743-854. No day 14 peak samples; only post-peak repertoires were characterized. Spike-specific TCR breadth and depth went up after people got two AZD1222 doses. Variant regions that are unmutated are reportedly the target of nearly half of spike-specific TCRs.

This TCR derives from an adult in good health. This sample comprised peripheral blood, obtained on day 0 of AZD1222 vaccination. This chain joins TRBV7-3 and TRBJ1-6, with D tentatively TRBD1 (5 bases). CDR3 region: CASSLSEGSPLHF. In DNA, the CDR3 is TGTGCCAGCAGCTTGAGTGAGGGGTCACCCCTCCACTTT.